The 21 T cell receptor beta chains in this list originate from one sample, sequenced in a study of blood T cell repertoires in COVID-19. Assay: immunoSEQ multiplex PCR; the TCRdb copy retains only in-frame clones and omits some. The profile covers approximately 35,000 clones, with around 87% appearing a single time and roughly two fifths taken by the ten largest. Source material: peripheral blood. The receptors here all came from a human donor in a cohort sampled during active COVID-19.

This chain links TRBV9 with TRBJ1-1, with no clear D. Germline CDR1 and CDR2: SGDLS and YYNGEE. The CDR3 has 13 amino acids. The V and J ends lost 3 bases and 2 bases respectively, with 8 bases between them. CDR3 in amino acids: CASSETVNTEAFF. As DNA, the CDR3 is TGTGCCAGCAGCGAAACGGTTAACACTGAAGCTTTCTTT.

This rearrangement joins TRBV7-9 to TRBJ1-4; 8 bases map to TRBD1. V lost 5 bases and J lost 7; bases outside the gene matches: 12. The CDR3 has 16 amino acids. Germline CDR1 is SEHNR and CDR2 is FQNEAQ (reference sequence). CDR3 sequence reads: CASSTTGGARVEKLFF. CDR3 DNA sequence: TGTGCCAGCAGCACCACAGGGGGTGCAAGGGTTGAAAAACTGTTTTTT.

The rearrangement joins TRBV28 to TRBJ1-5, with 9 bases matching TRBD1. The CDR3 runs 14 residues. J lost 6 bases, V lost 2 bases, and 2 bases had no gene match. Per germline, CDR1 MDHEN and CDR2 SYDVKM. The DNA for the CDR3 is TGTGCCAGCAGTTTAGGGGACAGGGCTCAGCCCCAGCATTTT. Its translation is CASSLGDRAQPQHF.

The DNA of the CDR3 is TGTGCCAGCAGCCAAGGACAGGGCTACGGCAATCAGCCCCAGCATTTT. Protein sequence: CASSQGQGYGNQPQHF. The chain joins TRBV7-8 to TRBJ1-5, with 8 bases lining up with TRBD1. V gave up 5 bases and J gave up 2 bases; unmatched junction bases: 8. Germline V CDR1 and CDR2: SGHVS, FQNEAQ. This CDR3 contains 16 residues.

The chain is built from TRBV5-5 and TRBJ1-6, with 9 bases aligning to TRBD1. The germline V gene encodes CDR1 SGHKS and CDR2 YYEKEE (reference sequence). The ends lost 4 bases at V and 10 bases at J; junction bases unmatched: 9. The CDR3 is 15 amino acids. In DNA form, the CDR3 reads TGTGCCAGCAGCCTCCTGGGACAGGGAATATCACCCCTCCACTTT. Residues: CASSLLGQGISPLHF.

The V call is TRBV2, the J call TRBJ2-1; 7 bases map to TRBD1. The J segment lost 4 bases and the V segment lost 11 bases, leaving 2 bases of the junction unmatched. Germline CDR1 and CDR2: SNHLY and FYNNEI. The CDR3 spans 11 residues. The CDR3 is CAGQEYNEQFF. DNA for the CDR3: TGTGCCGGACAGGAATACAATGAGCAGTTCTTC.

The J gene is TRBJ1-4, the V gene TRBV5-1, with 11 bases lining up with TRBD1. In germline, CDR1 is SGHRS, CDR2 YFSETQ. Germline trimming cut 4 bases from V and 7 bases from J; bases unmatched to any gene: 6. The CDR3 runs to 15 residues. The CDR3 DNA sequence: TGCGCCAGCAGCGACTCCGGGACAGGGGGTGAAAAACTGTTTTTT. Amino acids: CASSDSGTGGEKLFF.

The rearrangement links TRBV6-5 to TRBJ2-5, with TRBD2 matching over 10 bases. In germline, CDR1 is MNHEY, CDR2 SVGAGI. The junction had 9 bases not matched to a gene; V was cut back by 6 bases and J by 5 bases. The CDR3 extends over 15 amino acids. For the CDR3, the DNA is TGTGCCAGCAGGGCCGGGACTAGCGATTATGAGACCCAGTACTTC. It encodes CASRAGTSDYETQYF.

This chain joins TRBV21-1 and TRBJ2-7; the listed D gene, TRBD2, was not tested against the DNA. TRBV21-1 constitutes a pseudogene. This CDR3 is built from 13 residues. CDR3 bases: TGTGCCAGCAGCAAAGGAGAGAGCTACGAGCAGTACTTC. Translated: CASSKGESYEQYF.

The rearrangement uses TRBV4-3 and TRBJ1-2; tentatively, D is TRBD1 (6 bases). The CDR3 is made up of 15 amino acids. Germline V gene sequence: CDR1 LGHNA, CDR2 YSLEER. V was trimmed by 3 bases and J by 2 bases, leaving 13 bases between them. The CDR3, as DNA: TGCGCCAGCAGCCATGTTTCAGGGGAGAACTATGGCTACACCTTC. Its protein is CASSHVSGENYGYTF.

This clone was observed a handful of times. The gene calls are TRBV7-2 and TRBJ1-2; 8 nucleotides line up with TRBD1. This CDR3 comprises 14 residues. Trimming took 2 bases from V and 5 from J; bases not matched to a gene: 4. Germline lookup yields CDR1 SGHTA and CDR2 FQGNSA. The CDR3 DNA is TGTGCCAGCAGCTTAACAGGGGGAGGGTATGGCTACACCTTC. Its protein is CASSLTGGGYGYTF.

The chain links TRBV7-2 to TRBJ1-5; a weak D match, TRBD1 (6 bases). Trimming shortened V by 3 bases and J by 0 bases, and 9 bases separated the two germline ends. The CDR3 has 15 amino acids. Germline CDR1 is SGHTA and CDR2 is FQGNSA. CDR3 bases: TGTGCCAGCAGCTTTCAGGGGAATAGCAATCAGCCCCAGCATTTT. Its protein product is CASSFQGNSNQPQHF.

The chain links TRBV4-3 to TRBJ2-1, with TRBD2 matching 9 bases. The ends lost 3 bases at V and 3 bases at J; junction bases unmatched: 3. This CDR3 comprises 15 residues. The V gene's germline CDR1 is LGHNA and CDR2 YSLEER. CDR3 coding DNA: TGCGCCAGCAGCCAGCGGGGGGGTTTCTACAATGAGCAGTTCTTC. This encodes CASSQRGGFYNEQFF.

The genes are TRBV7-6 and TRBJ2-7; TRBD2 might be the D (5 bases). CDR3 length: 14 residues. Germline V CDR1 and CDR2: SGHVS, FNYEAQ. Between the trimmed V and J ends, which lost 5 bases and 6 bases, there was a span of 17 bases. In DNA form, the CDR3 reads TGTGCCAGCAGCCAGAGACACGGCAGCGGCGAGCAGTACTTC. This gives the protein CASSQRHGSGEQYF.

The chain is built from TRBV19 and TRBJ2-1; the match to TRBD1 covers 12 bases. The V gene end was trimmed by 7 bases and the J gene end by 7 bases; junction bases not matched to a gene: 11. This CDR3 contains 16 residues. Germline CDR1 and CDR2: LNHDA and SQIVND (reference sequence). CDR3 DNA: TGTGCCAGTAAGGTTGGGGGGACAGGGGGCAAGAATGAGCAGTTCTTC. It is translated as CASKVGGTGGKNEQFF. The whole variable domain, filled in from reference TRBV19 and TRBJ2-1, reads DGGITQSPKYLFRKEGQNVTLSCEQNLNHDAMYWYRQDPGQGLRLIYYSQIVNDFQKGDIAEGYSVSREKKESFPLTVTSAQKNPTAFYLCASKVGGTGGKNEQFFGPGTRLTVL.

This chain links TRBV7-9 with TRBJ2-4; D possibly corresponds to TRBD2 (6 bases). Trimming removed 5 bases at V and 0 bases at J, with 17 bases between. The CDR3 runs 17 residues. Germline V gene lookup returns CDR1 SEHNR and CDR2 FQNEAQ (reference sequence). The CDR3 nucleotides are TGTGCCAGCAGCCCAAGCCCGGGACTCGTAGCCAAAAACATTCAGTACTTC. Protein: CASSPSPGLVAKNIQYF.

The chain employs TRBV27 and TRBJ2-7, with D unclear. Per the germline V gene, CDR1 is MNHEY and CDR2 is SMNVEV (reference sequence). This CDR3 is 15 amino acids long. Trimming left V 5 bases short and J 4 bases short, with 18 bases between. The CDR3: CASSTRLKTGYEQYF. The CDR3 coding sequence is TGTGCCAGCAGTACTCGACTTAAGACTGGATACGAGCAGTACTTC.

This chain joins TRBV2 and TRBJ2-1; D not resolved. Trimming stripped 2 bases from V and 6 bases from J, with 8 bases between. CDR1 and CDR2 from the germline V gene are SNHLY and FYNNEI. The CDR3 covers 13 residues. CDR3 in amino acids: CASSEQILNEQFF. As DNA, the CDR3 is TGTGCCAGCAGTGAACAGATTCTCAATGAGCAGTTCTTC.

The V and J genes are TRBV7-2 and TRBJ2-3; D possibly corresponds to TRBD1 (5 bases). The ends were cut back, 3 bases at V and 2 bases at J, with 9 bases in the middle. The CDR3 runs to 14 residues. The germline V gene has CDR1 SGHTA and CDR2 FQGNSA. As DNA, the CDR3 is TGTGCCAGCAGCTTGACAGCTGTCACAGATACGCAGTATTTT. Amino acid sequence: CASSLTAVTDTQYF.

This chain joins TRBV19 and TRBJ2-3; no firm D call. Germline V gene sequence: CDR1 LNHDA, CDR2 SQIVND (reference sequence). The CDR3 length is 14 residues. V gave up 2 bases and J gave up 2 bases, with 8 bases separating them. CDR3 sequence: CASSISLVTDTQYF. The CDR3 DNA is TGTGCCAGTAGTATAAGTTTAGTCACAGATACGCAGTATTTT.

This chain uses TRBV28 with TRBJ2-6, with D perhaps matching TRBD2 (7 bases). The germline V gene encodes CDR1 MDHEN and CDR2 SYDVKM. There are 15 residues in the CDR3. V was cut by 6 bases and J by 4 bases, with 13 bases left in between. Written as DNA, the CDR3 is TGTGCCAGCAGGGTCCGGGGGGCCGGGGCCAACGTCCTGACTTTC. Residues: CASRVRGAGANVLTF.